This TCR beta chain emerged from a study of blood T cell repertoires in COVID-19. Germline trimming cut 4 bases from V and 3 bases from J; bases unmatched to any gene: 6. CDR1 is SGHNT, CDR2 YYREEE, per germline (reference sequence). This CDR3 is built from 16 residues. The study recruited exposed participants who had met a COVID-19 case within 2 weeks before entry. Per the original methods: Reference gene primer amplification gave estimated nucleated cell counts. Sequencing used immunoSEQ multiplex PCR; TCRdb keeps in-frame clones, though not all of them. D and trimming come from the DNA, and the V and J calls and clone size come from that table. Of some 340,000 clones listed, over 90% were seen once; the top ten hold roughly 3.6%.

The chain links TRBV5-4 to TRBJ2-2; the match to TRBD1 covers 10 bases. The sample was PBMCs or T cells enriched from blood (not recorded which). The clonotype comes from a woman in her thirties who had been exposed to COVID-19. CDR3 nucleotides: TGTGCCAGCAGCCCGACAGGGGGCCGGTACACCGGGGAGCTGTTTTTT. Protein: CASSPTGGRYTGELFF. Looking up the rest from reference TRBV5-4 and TRBJ2-2 gives the full variable domain: ETGVTQSPTHLIKTRGQQVTLRCSSQSGHNTVSWYQQALGQGPQFIFQYYREEENGRGNFPPRFSGLQFPNYSSELNVNALELDDSALYLCASSPTGGRYTGELFFGEGSRLTVL.